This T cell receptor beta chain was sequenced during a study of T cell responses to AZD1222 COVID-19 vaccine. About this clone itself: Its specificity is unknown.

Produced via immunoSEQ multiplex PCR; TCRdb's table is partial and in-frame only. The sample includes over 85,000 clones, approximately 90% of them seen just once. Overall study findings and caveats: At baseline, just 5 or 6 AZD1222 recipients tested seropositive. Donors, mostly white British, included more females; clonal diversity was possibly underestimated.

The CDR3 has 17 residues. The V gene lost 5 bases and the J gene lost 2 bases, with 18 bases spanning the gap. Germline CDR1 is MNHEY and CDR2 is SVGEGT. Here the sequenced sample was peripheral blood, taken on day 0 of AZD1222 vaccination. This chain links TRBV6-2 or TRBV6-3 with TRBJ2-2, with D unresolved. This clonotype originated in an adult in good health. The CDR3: CASSPSPGTRNTGELFF. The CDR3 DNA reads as TGTGCCAGCAGTCCCTCCCCTGGAACCCGAAACACCGGGGAGCTGTTTTTT.